This T cell receptor beta chain comes out of a study of blood T cell repertoires in COVID-19. Overall study context: The origin of the acute and convalescent COVID-19 samples was the United States, Italy and Spain. PBMCs, B-cell-depleted T cells, or T cells were the source of the cDNA or gDNA that made up the material.

Repertoires were generated with immunoSEQ multiplex PCR, while TCRdb's copy carries only in-frame clones and drops some. The sample has 250,000 to 300,000 clones; just over 85% are singletons. Cohort placement rested on clinical history that participants reported themselves. The sequencing input was PBMCs or T cells enriched from blood (not recorded which). This TCR derives from a man aged 18-30 years who had recovered from COVID-19.

In nucleotides, the CDR3 is TGTGCCAGCAGCTCGCGACCACCGGGACAGGGCTCTAACGAGCAGTACTTC. This encodes CASSSRPPGQGSNEQYF. This chain links TRBV7-9 with TRBJ2-7; 9 bases agree with TRBD1. Per the germline V gene, CDR1 is SEHNR and CDR2 is FQNEAQ (reference sequence). V gave up 4 bases and J gave up 5 bases; unmatched junction bases: 15. The CDR3 loop spans 17 amino acids.